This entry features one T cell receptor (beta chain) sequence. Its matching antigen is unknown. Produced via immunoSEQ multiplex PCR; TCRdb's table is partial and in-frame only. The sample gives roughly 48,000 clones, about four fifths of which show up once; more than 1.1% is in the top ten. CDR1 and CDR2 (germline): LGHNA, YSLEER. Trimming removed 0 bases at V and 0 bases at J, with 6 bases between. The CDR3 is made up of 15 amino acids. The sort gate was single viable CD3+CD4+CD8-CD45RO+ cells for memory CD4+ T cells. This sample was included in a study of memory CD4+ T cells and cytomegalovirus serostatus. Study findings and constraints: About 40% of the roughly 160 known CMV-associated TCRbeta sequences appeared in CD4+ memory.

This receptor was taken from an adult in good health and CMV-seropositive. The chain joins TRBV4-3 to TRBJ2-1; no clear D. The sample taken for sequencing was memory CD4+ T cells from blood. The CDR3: CASSQELRSYNEQFF. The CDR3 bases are TGCGCCAGCAGCCAAGAACTTCGCTCCTACAATGAGCAGTTCTTC.